Below, 13 T cell receptor beta chains from the same sample are listed, as sequenced in a study of patients and donors after allogeneic stem cell transplantation. Each CDR3 protein is one row after TCRdb ran MiXCR on the RT-PCR reads. The table lists 15,000 to 20,000 distinct CDR3 sequences, 27% of them singletons. The source material was blood, either unsorted or a sorted T cell fraction (not recorded which). These receptors were obtained from a human donor who was either an allogeneic HSCT recipient or a stem cell or donor lymphocyte infusion donor (not recorded which). It is not recorded whose cells these are; they may come from a transplant donor.

The chain employs TRBV14 and TRBJ1-1; D is possibly TRBD1 (5 bases). Per the germline V gene, CDR1 is SGHDN and CDR2 is FVKESK. This CDR3 spans 12 amino acids. Trimming stripped 0 bases from V and 8 bases from J, with 7 bases between. CDR3 protein: CASSQDWTEAFF. The CDR3 DNA reads as TGTGCCAGCAGCCAAGATTGGACAGAAGCTTTCTTT.

Only a few counts were recorded for this clonotype. The V call is TRBV2, the J call TRBJ1-2; D is undetermined. Trimming cost V 7 bases and J 5 bases, with 11 bases left between them. In germline, CDR1 is SNHLY, CDR2 FYNNEI. The CDR3 is 12 amino acids. CDR3 nucleotides: TGTGCCAGCAAAGAAGTTGGTTATGGCTACACCTTC. It encodes CASKEVGYGYTF. Complete variable domain (other parts from reference TRBV2 and TRBJ1-2): EPEVTQTPSHQVTQMGQEVILRCVPISNHLYFYWYRQILGQKVEFLVSFYNNEISEKSEIFDDQFSVERPDGSNFTLKIRSTKLEDSAMYFCASKEVGYGYTFGSGTRLTVV.

The CDR3 sequence: CASSQEGMKQFF. DNA of the CDR3: TGTGCCAGCAGCCAAGAGGGAATGAAGCAGTTCTTC. The V and J genes are TRBV3-1 and TRBJ2-1; no clear D gene. The CDR3 loop spans 12 amino acids. V lost 0 bases and J lost 11, with 8 bases in between. CDR1 and CDR2 from the germline V gene are LGHDT and YNNKEL (reference sequence).

The sample holds one count of this clonotype. The chain carries TRBV15 and TRBJ1-5; no clear D gene. CDR1 is LNHNV and CDR2 is YYDKDF in the germline V gene (reference sequence). CDR3 length: 13 residues. Trimming cost V 6 bases and J 7 bases, with 13 bases left between them. CDR3 nucleotides: TGTGCCACCAGTCTTTCAGAGTTCCAGCCCCAGCATTTT. The encoded protein is CATSLSEFQPQHF.

This chain connects TRBV18 to TRBJ2-7; D call uncertain. The CDR3 has 14 residues. V was cut by 6 bases and J by 2 bases, with 14 bases left in between. Germline loops: CDR1 KGHSH, CDR2 LQKENI. The CDR3 loop reads CASSFENPPYEQYF. The CDR3 coding sequence is TGTGCCAGCTCTTTCGAAAACCCGCCCTACGAGCAGTACTTC.

At least ten counts were recorded for this clonotype. V gene TRBV12-3 or TRBV12-4 combines with J gene TRBJ1-1; D unresolved. V shed 5 bases and J shed 4 bases, with 11 bases lying between them. This CDR3 region has 13 residues. The CDR3 nucleotides are TGTGCCAGCAGTCCGCCCCTGGGCACTGAAGCTTTCTTT. This translates into CASSPPLGTEAFF.

This clonotype is classed as medium-sized (0.01 to 0.1%). The gene calls are TRBV12-3 or TRBV12-4 and TRBJ2-5, with D possibly called TRBD1 or TRBD2 (5 bases each). V was shortened by 7 bases and J by 2 bases, with 11 bases between the two germline ends. The CDR3 length is 13 residues. The CDR3 reads CASNRDGQETQYF. CDR3 DNA: TGTGCCAGCAACCGGGACGGACAAGAGACCCAGTACTTC.

This clonotype was counted between two and nine times. V gene TRBV12-3 or TRBV12-4 combines with J gene TRBJ1-5; no definite D call. There are 13 residues in the CDR3. V gave up 3 bases and J gave up 7 bases, with 10 bases separating them. CDR3 bases: TGTGCCAGCAGTTTGGCCCTAAGACAGCCCCAGCATTTT. Protein: CASSLALRQPQHF.

The gene calls are TRBV7-9 and TRBJ1-2, with D unresolved. Per germline, CDR1 SEHNR and CDR2 FQNEAQ (reference sequence). The germline V and J ends were trimmed by 1 base and 4 bases, with 7 bases remaining between them. The CDR3 extends over 13 amino acids. The CDR3 reads CASSLGRIYGYTF. The CDR3 DNA reads TGTGCCAGCAGCTTAGGACGGATCTATGGCTACACCTTC.

This clonotype was seen repeatedly, ten times or more. This chain joins TRBV6-5 and TRBJ1-1, with TRBD1 as a possible D gene (6 bases). Germline lookup yields CDR1 MNHEY and CDR2 SVGAGI. The germline V and J ends were trimmed by 5 bases and 4 bases, with 17 bases remaining between them. The CDR3 sequence is 15 residues long. The CDR3 DNA is TGTGCCAGCAGTCAAGAGGGGGGACGGAGCACTGAAGCTTTCTTT. Protein: CASSQEGGRSTEAFF.

This chain connects TRBV4-3 to TRBJ2-5, with D maybe TRBD2 (6 bases). Per germline, CDR1 LGHNA and CDR2 YSLEER. Trimming took 0 bases from V and 5 from J, leaving 7 bases between them. The length of the CDR3 is 13 residues. The CDR3 is CASSQDRGETQYF. In DNA form, the CDR3 reads TGCGCCAGCAGCCAAGACCGGGGGGAGACCCAGTACTTC.

This clonotype has a handful of counts. The V call is TRBV18, the J call TRBJ1-1; TRBD1 agrees at 8 bases. Germline CDR1 reads KGHSH; CDR2 reads LQKENI. V dropped 2 bases and J dropped 8; count of bases not matched to a gene: 4. The CDR3 length is 13 residues. The CDR3 bases are TGTGCCAGCTCACCATCAGACAGGGGCGAAGCTTTCTTT. Protein product: CASSPSDRGEAFF.

This clonotype showed up just a few times. This rearrangement joins TRBV10-3 to TRBJ1-2; D is ambiguous. This CDR3 spans 13 amino acids. The germline V gene encodes CDR1 ENHRY and CDR2 SYGVKD. Trimming removed 3 bases at V and 7 bases at J, with 12 bases between. CDR3 sequence: CAISDKAGGGYTF. The CDR3 DNA follows: TGTGCCATCAGTGATAAGGCAGGCGGTGGCTACACCTTC.